This T cell receptor (beta chain) appears in the sequencing data of a study of T cell repertoires in cytomegalovirus infection. Study in general: The public TCR beta signatures pointed to both CMV infection and matching HLA type.

Of note for this clonotype: Its antigen is undetermined.

One entry per CDR3 protein results from TCRdb running MiXCR on the reads. The sample contains some 400,000 distinct CDR3 sequences, approximately 32% of which appear only once. There are 11 residues in the CDR3. The germline V gene encodes CDR1 SQVTM and CDR2 ANQGSEA. V was trimmed by 5 bases and J by 7 bases, leaving 8 bases between them. Study results and limitations: Cumulative public TCR beta family frequency identified carriers of CMV plus the relevant HLA. CMV-specific TCR beta clonotypes restricted by HLA-C were the ones dominating the ex vivo response.

This sequence was found in a human donor in good health (CMV status not recorded). Some clones in this sample may be carry-over from other donors' samples. The rearrangement joins TRBV29-1 to TRBJ2-2; D unresolved. Sequences were obtained from PBMCs. The CDR3 loop is CSVRRSGELFF. CDR3 sequence (DNA): TGCAGCGTTCGCAGAAGCGGGGAGCTGTTTTTT.